One and the same sample provided the 32 T cell receptor beta chains below, sequenced in a study of immune cell composition in non-small cell lung cancer. Normal lung was sampled as far from the tumour as possible, at least 3 cm. Clones were sequenced by immunoSEQ multiplex PCR, and TCRdb holds only the in-frame ones, with some missing. Altogether more than 15,000 clones are present, about three quarters being singletons, with the ten largest covering over 9%. These data also formed part of another study, on CD4 T cells in lung cancer.

Specimen: non-adjacent lung tissue. The receptors were gathered from a human donor with non-small cell lung cancer.

This chain joins TRBV23-1 and TRBJ1-2, with unresolved D. Being an ORF, TRBV23-1 has a function that is uncertain. This CDR3 has 14 residues. The V end lost 2 bases, the J end lost 4 bases, and 11 bases lay between the germline ends. DNA of the CDR3: TGCGCCAGCAGTCAAAGGGTCGCGGGCTATGGCTACACCTTC. This translates into CASSQRVAGYGYTF.

This clone was counted a single time. The chain has TRBV2 and TRBJ1-2, with D uncertain. With 1 base removed from V and 4 bases from J, the gap between germline ends came to 4 bases. CDR3 length: 12 residues. Germline-derived CDR1 and CDR2 are SNHLY and FYNNEI. The CDR3 spells CASSEGGYGYTF. The CDR3 DNA follows: TGTGCCAGCAGTGAAGGAGGCTATGGCTACACCTTC.

This clone has more than one count but fewer than ten. This chain connects TRBV4-1 to TRBJ1-5; 7 bases are shared with TRBD1. The CDR3 runs 14 residues. After removal of 0 bases from V and 6 bases from J, the junction contained 2 bases not matched to a gene. CDR1 and CDR2 (germline): MGHRA, YSYEKL. The CDR3: CASSQDRGIQPQHF. CDR3 sequence (DNA): TGCGCCAGCAGCCAAGACAGGGGGATTCAGCCCCAGCATTTT.

V and J are TRBV2 and TRBJ1-2; the D gene is possibly TRBD1 (5 bases). The germline V gene has CDR1 SNHLY and CDR2 FYNNEI. This CDR3 has 15 amino acids. V gave up 5 bases and J gave up 0 bases, with 13 bases separating them. CDR3 residues: CASSYGGTPNYGYTF. CDR3 DNA: TGTGCCAGCAGTTACGGGGGGACGCCTAACTATGGCTACACCTTC.

The gene calls are TRBV7-2 and TRBJ2-3; D is ambiguous. CDR3 length: 13 residues. Germline loops: CDR1 SGHTA, CDR2 FQGNSA. Trimming removed 5 bases from V and 0 bases from J, with 6 bases in between. CDR3 loop: CASSTASTDTQYF. The CDR3 nucleotides read TGTGCCAGCAGCACCGCTAGCACAGATACGCAGTATTTT.

This chain joins TRBV7-9 and TRBJ1-2, with D possibly being TRBD1 (5 bases). V shed 3 bases and J shed 4 bases, with 15 bases lying between them. Germline lookup yields CDR1 SEHNR and CDR2 FQNEAQ (reference sequence). This CDR3 comprises 15 residues. This chain's CDR3 is CASSFSRDGLYGYTF. The DNA for the CDR3 is TGTGCCAGCAGCTTCTCCCGGGACGGACTCTATGGCTACACCTTC.

The chain combines TRBV30 with TRBJ1-4; D not resolved. Germline V lookup: CDR1 GTSNPN, CDR2 SVGIG (reference sequence). CDR3 length equals 14 residues. With 5 bases removed from V and 0 bases from J, the gap between germline ends came to 10 bases. CDR3 coding DNA: TGTGCCTGGGCCGACTGGGCAACTAATGAAAAACTGTTTTTT. Translating it yields CAWADWATNEKLFF. Full variable domain (remainder filled in from reference TRBV30 and TRBJ1-4): SQTIHQWPATLVQPVGSPLSLECTVEGTSNPNLYWYRQAAGRGLQLLFYSVGIGQISSEVPQNLSASRPQDRQFILSSKKLLLSDSGFYLCAWADWATNEKLFFGSGTQLSVL.

This sequence joins TRBV28 and TRBJ1-3; D is perhaps TRBD1 (6 bases). Germline V gene data show CDR1 as MDHEN and CDR2 as SYDVKM. Trimming stripped 6 bases from V and 3 bases from J, with 9 bases between. CDR3 length: 13 residues. CDR3 DNA: TGTGCCAGCAGGGACAGTAGTGGAAACACCATATATTTT. Its protein product is CASRDSSGNTIYF.

The rearrangement joins TRBV5-5 to TRBJ2-5; TRBD2 matches 12 bases. The CDR3 spans 16 residues. Germline V gives CDR1 SGHKS, CDR2 YYEKEE (reference sequence). With V trimmed by 4 bases and J by 1 base, 5 bases remained unmatched. The CDR3 spells CASSLGLAGLQETQYF. For the CDR3, the DNA is TGTGCCAGCAGCCTCGGACTAGCGGGGCTCCAAGAGACCCAGTACTTC.

The chain links TRBV5-8 to TRBJ2-3, with 9 bases identical to TRBD2. The CDR3 sequence is 16 residues long. V gave up 3 bases and J gave up 3 bases; unmatched junction bases: 8. Germline V lookup: CDR1 SGHTS, CDR2 YDEGEE. CDR3 DNA sequence: TGTGCCAGCAGCTACATAGCGGGGGAGGGTACAGATACGCAGTATTTT. Protein sequence: CASSYIAGEGTDTQYF.

The chain combines TRBV18 with TRBJ1-2; D is unclear. The CDR3 spans 15 residues. In germline, CDR1 is KGHSH, CDR2 LQKENI. The V and J ends lost 0 bases and 3 bases respectively, with 11 bases between them. CDR3 in amino acids: CASSPPSGRDYGYTF. The CDR3 nucleotides are TGTGCCAGCTCACCACCGTCGGGCAGAGACTATGGCTACACCTTC.

As regards this clone: The junction differs from germline at one of its ends, possibly a read error. The gene calls are TRBV7-9 and TRBJ1-1; unclear D gene. The CDR3 has 12 amino acids. Germline CDR1 is SEHNR and CDR2 is FQNEAQ (reference sequence). The CDR3 spells CASSQELGEAFF. CDR3 nucleotide sequence: TGCGCCAGCAGCCAAGAGTTGGGTGAAGCTTTCTTT.

This chain connects TRBV7-9 to TRBJ2-3; D is tentatively TRBD1 or TRBD2 (5 bases each). This CDR3 comprises 14 residues. Between the trimmed V and J ends, which lost 5 bases and 1 base, there was a span of 10 bases. Germline assignment: CDR1 SEHNR and CDR2 FQNEAQ (reference sequence). CDR3 region: CASSLRDGTDTQYF. CDR3 nucleotides: TGTGCCAGCAGCCTCCGGGACGGCACAGATACGCAGTATTTT.

This chain connects TRBV10-3 to TRBJ2-2, with TRBD2 matching over 8 bases. V trimming: 10 bases; J trimming: 3 bases; junction bases outside the gene matches: 4. The CDR3 extends over 13 amino acids. The germline V gene has CDR1 ENHRY and CDR2 SYGVKD. CDR3 DNA sequence: TGTGCCACCACCGGGGGGGACACCGGGGAGCTGTTTTTT. Protein product: CATTGGDTGELFF.

The V call is TRBV5-6, the J call TRBJ1-6, with 8 positions matching TRBD1. The CDR3 covers 18 residues. The V and J ends lost 3 bases and 0 bases, in that order; junction bases with no gene match: 8. The germline V gene encodes CDR1 SGHDT and CDR2 YYEEEE. In DNA form, the CDR3 reads TGTGCCAGCAGCTGGGGGGGACAGGCGAGCTCCTATAATTCACCCCTCCACTTT. It specifies CASSWGGQASSYNSPLHF.

This clone was counted between two and nine times. The rearrangement uses TRBV4-3 and TRBJ1-3, with D unclear. From germline, CDR1 is LGHNA and CDR2 YSLEER. V was pared by 0 bases and J by 0 bases, with 12 bases between. There are 17 residues in the CDR3. For the CDR3, the DNA is TGCGCCAGCAGCCAAGATGCGAGAGGAGGCTCTGGAAACACCATATATTTT. This encodes CASSQDARGGSGNTIYF.

This clone was detected once. The chain uses TRBV11-2 and TRBJ2-5; TRBD1 aligns across 9 bases. CDR3 length: 15 amino acids. Per the germline V gene, CDR1 is SGHAT and CDR2 is FQNNGV. V shed 6 bases and J 3 bases; nucleotides not matched to a gene: 8. Here the CDR3 reads CASRRPGQGKETQYF. CDR3 DNA sequence: TGTGCCAGCAGACGACCGGGACAGGGTAAAGAGACCCAGTACTTC.

This clone ranks as large. This rearrangement joins TRBV6-5 to TRBJ1-2; a possible D gene is TRBD1 (5 bases). This CDR3 region has 15 residues. Trimming cost V 7 bases and J 4 bases, with 19 bases left between them. Per germline, CDR1 MNHEY and CDR2 SVGAGI. The CDR3 DNA is TGTGCCAGCAAAAAGACAGCGCGCGGGTCCTATGGCTACACCTTC. It encodes CASKKTARGSYGYTF.

V and J are TRBV5-4 and TRBJ2-5; TRBD2 matches at 12 bases. Trimming took 1 base from V and 4 from J; bases not matched to a gene: 2. Looked up from germline, CDR1 is SGHNT and CDR2 is YYREEE (reference sequence). The CDR3 length is 15 residues. The CDR3 DNA follows: TGTGCCAGCAGCTTGAAGACTAGCGGGGGAGAGACCCAGTACTTC. As protein: CASSLKTSGGETQYF. Combining the CDR3 with reference TRBV5-4 and TRBJ2-5 gives the whole variable domain ETGVTQSPTHLIKTRGQQVTLRCSSQSGHNTVSWYQQALGQGPQFIFQYYREEENGRGNFPPRFSGLQFPNYSSELNVNALELDDSALYLCASSLKTSGGETQYFGPGTRLLVL.

The chain carries TRBV18 and TRBJ2-2; D is unresolved. The CDR3 contains 15 residues. The germline V and J ends were trimmed by 1 base and 0 bases, with 6 bases remaining between them. Germline values: CDR1 KGHSH, CDR2 LQKENI. DNA for the CDR3: TGTGCCAGCTCACCACTGGGAACGAACACCGGGGAGCTGTTTTTT. It codes for CASSPLGTNTGELFF.

V usage is TRBV5-4 and J usage is TRBJ2-1, with D perhaps TRBD1 (6 bases). CDR1 is SGHNT and CDR2 is YYREEE in the germline V gene (reference sequence). The V end was cut by 4 bases, the J end by 14 bases, with 16 bases between. This CDR3 has 12 residues. CDR3 residues: CASSTGDKEEFF. CDR3 sequence (DNA): TGTGCCAGCAGCACCGGGGACAAAGAAGAGTTCTTC.

The chain joins TRBV20-1 to TRBJ1-2; D not certain. V lost 5 bases, J lost 7 bases, and 5 bases lay in between. Germline-derived CDR1 and CDR2 are DFQATT and SNEGSKA (reference sequence). The CDR3 is made up of 9 amino acids. DNA of the CDR3: TGCAGTGCTGGCGCTGGCTACACCTTC. It yields the protein CSAGAGYTF.

This chain joins TRBV7-2 and TRBJ1-4; 8 bases are shared with TRBD1. V shed 5 bases, J shed 7 bases, and the junction held 6 bases outside the gene matches. Germline values: CDR1 SGHTA, CDR2 FQGNSA. The CDR3 spans 14 residues. Written as DNA, the CDR3 is TGTGCCAGCAGCCTCGGACAGGGAAGTGAAAAACTGTTTTTT. Its translation is CASSLGQGSEKLFF.

V is TRBV5-1 and J is TRBJ2-7; unclear D gene. Germline CDR1 reads SGHRS; CDR2 reads YFSETQ. With 4 bases removed from V and 1 base from J, the gap between germline ends came to 15 bases. The CDR3 has 15 amino acids. CDR3 region: CASSLLVGPSYEQYF. The CDR3 bases are TGCGCCAGCAGCCTCCTCGTTGGGCCATCCTACGAGCAGTACTTC.

This chain uses TRBV30 with TRBJ1-2; the D gene is possibly TRBD1 (6 bases). With 1 base removed from V and 10 bases from J, the gap between germline ends came to 22 bases. Per germline, CDR1 GTSNPN and CDR2 SVGIG (reference sequence). The CDR3 is 15 amino acids. This CDR3 reads CAWSEGAGAFRNYTF. Written as DNA, the CDR3 is TGTGCCTGGAGTGAAGGGGCGGGGGCGTTTAGAAACTACACCTTC. Based on the CDR3 plus reference TRBV30 and TRBJ1-2, the full variable domain is SQTIHQWPATLVQPVGSPLSLECTVEGTSNPNLYWYRQAAGRGLQLLFYSVGIGQISSEVPQNLSASRPQDRQFILSSKKLLLSDSGFYLCAWSEGAGAFRNYTFGSGTRLTVV.

This sequence joins TRBV28 and TRBJ1-1; D uncertain. The V end lost 5 bases, the J end lost 1 base, and 17 bases lay between the germline ends. This CDR3 comprises 16 residues. CDR1 is MDHEN and CDR2 is SYDVKM in the germline V gene. The CDR3 coding sequence is TGTGCCAGCAGTATACGAGTTGTAACTCCGAACACTGAAGCTTTCTTT. This gives the protein CASSIRVVTPNTEAFF. Full variable domain (remainder filled in from reference TRBV28 and TRBJ1-1): DVKVTQSSRYLVKRTGEKVFLECVQDMDHENMFWYRQDPGLGLRLIYFSYDVKMKEKGDIPEGYSVSREKKERFSLILESASTNQTSMYLCASSIRVVTPNTEAFFGQGTRLTVV.

V and J are TRBV10-2 and TRBJ2-5, with D tentatively TRBD2 (5 bases). Trimming cost V 7 bases and J 4 bases, with 22 bases left between them. The germline V gene has CDR1 WSHSY and CDR2 SAAADI. This CDR3 region has 16 residues. As DNA, the CDR3 is TGCGCCAGCACCGATTTGATACTAGTGACGAGAGAGACCCAGTACTTC. This translates into CASTDLILVTRETQYF.

The chain couples TRBV11-1 to TRBJ2-1; D assignment may be TRBD1 or TRBD2 (5 bases each). The germline CDR1 and CDR2 sequences are SGHAT and FQDESV (reference sequence). CDR3 size: 16 residues. V lost 3 bases and J 0 bases, leaving 12 bases between the germline ends. CDR3 sequence reads: CASSFGGGPSYNEQFF. CDR3 sequence (DNA): TGTGCCAGCAGCTTTGGTGGGGGACCCTCCTACAATGAGCAGTTCTTC.

The sample holds one count of this clone. The chain uses TRBV13 and TRBJ1-3; 9 positions match TRBD1. The V and J ends lost 4 bases and 2 bases, in that order; junction bases with no gene match: 12. The CDR3 contains 18 residues. CDR1 and CDR2 (germline): PRHDT, FYEKMQ (reference sequence). The CDR3 protein is CASSWRTGEDVPGNTIYF. The CDR3 DNA sequence: TGTGCCAGCAGCTGGAGGACAGGGGAGGATGTTCCTGGAAACACCATATATTTT.

This clone was recorded once. The CDR3 loop reads CASSLRDRSNQPQHF. The CDR3 DNA reads as TGTGCCAGCAGTCTCCGGGACAGGTCCAATCAGCCCCAGCATTTT. The chain links TRBV27 to TRBJ1-5, with TRBD1 matching over 8 bases. This CDR3 spans 15 amino acids. CDR1 is MNHEY and CDR2 is SMNVEV in the germline V gene (reference sequence). After removal of 5 bases from V and 3 bases from J, the junction contained 6 bases not matched to a gene.

In DNA, the CDR3 is TGTGCCAGCAGCGGGAAGGACAGCTACGAGCAGTACTTC. Translated, it gives CASSGKDSYEQYF. The chain is built from TRBV7-2 and TRBJ2-7, with D maybe TRBD1 (6 bases). Germline V CDR1 and CDR2: SGHTA, FQGNSA. CDR3 length: 13 residues. V shed 5 bases and J shed 3 bases, with 11 bases lying between them.

In this sample, this clone turned up once. This rearrangement joins TRBV6-6 to TRBJ1-2; no firm D call. Germline assignment: CDR1 MNHNY and CDR2 SVGAGI (reference sequence). This CDR3 contains 14 residues. With 7 bases removed from V and 4 bases from J, the gap between germline ends came to 16 bases. The CDR3 sequence is CASKSGLEGYGYTF. Written as DNA, the CDR3 is TGTGCCAGCAAATCCGGGTTGGAGGGCTATGGCTACACCTTC.